The clone carrying this T cell receptor (beta chain) has at least ten counts. TCRdb analysed the 5' RACE reads with MiXCR anew, one entry per CDR3 protein. The sample lists some 110,000 distinct CDR3 sequences, roughly 7.9% occurring once. This record comes from a study of T cells after yellow fever vaccination. Study information: When fractions had low cell numbers, they were prepared with SMART-Seq v4 Ultra Low Input.

Between the trimmed V and J ends, which lost 2 bases and 7 bases, there was a span of 14 bases. CDR3 length: 14 amino acids. Germline-derived CDR1 and CDR2 are KGHSH and LQKENI. The chain employs TRBV18 and TRBJ1-1; D ambiguous. The sequence came from a man younger than 35 who received the YFV17D yellow fever vaccine. Sequencing was performed on CD4+ T cells sorted from PBMCs, taken about 41 days after the first yellow fever vaccination. CDR3 loop: CASSPSLERSEAFF. CDR3 bases: TGTGCCAGCTCACCAAGTTTGGAACGGAGTGAAGCTTTCTTT.